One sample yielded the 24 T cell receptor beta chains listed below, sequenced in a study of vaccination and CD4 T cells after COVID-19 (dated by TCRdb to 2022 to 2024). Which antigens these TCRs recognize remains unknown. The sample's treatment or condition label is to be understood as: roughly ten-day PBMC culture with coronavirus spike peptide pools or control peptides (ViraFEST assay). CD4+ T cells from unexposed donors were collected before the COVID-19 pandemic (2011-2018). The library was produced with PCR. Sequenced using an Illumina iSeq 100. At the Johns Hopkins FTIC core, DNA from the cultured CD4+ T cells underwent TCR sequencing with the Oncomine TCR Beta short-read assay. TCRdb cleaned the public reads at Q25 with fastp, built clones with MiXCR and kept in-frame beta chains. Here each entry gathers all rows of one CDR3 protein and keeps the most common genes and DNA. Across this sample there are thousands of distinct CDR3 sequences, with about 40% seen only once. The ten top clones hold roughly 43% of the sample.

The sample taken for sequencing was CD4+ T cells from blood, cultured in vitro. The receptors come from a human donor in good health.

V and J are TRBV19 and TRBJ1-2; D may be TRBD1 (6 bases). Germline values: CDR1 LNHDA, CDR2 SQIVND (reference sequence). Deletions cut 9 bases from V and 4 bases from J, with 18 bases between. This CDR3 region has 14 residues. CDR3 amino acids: CASILRGHLYGYTF. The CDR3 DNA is TGTGCCAGCATACTCAGGGGACACCTCTATGGCTACACCTTC.

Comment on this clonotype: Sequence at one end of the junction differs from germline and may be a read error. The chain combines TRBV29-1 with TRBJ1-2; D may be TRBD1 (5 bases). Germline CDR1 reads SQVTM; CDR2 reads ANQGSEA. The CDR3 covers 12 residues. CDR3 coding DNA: TGCAGCGTAGAAGCGGAGCGGGGGGGCTACACCTTC. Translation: CSVEAERGGYTF.

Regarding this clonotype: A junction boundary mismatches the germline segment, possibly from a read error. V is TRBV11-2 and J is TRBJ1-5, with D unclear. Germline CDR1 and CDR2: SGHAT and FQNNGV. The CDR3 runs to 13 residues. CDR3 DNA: TGTGCCAGCAGCTTAACACTTGATCAGCCCCGGCATTTT. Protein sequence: CASSLTLDQPRHF.

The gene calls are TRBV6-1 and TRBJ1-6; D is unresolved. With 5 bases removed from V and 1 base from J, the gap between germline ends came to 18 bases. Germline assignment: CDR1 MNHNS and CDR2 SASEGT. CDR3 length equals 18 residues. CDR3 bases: TGTGCCAGCAGTAGAAGACCGGAAGGAAGTTCCTATAATTCACCCCTCCACTTT. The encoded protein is CASSRRPEGSSYNSPLHF.

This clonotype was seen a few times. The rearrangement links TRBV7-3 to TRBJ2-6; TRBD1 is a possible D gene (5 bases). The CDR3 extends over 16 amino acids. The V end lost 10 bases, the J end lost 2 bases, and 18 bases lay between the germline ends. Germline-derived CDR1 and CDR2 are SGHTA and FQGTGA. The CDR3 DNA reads TGTGCCACCCATGCAGGGAAAGAGGCTGGGGCCAACGTCCTGACTTTC. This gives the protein CATHAGKEAGANVLTF. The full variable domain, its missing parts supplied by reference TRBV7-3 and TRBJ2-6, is GAGVSQTPSNKVTEKGKYVELRCDPISGHTALYWYRQSLGQGPEFLIYFQGTGAADDSGLPNDRFFAVRPEGSVSTLKIQRTERGDSAVYLCATHAGKEAGANVLTFGAGSRLTVL.

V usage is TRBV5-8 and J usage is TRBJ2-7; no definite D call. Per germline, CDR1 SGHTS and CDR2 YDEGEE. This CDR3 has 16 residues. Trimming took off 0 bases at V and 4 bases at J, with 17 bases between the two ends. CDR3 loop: CASSLAGSYRPYEQYF. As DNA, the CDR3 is TGTGCCAGCAGCTTGGCCGGGTCCTACCGTCCGTACGAGCAGTACTTC.

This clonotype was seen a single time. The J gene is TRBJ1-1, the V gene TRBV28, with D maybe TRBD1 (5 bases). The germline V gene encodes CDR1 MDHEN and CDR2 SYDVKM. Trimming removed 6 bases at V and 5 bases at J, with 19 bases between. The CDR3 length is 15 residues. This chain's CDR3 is CASSPRGILGTEAFF. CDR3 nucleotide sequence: TGTGCCAGCAGCCCCCGGGGGATATTGGGTACTGAAGCTTTCTTT. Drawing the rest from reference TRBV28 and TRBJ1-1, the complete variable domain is DVKVTQSSRYLVKRTGEKVFLECVQDMDHENMFWYRQDPGLGLRLIYFSYDVKMKEKGDIPEGYSVSREKKERFSLILESASTNQTSMYLCASSPRGILGTEAFFGQGTRLTVV.

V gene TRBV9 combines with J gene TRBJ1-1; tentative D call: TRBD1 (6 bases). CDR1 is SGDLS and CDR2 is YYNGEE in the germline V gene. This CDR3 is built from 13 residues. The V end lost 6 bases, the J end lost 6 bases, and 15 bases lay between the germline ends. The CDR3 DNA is TGTGCCAGCAACCAACAGGGATTAGCTGAAGCTTTCTTT. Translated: CASNQQGLAEAFF.

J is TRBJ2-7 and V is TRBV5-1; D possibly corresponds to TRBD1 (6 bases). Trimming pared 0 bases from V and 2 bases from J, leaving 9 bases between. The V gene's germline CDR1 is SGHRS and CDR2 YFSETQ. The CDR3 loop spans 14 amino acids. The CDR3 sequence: CASSLGRDTYEQYF. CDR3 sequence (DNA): TGCGCCAGCAGCTTGGGTCGGGACACCTACGAGCAGTACTTC.

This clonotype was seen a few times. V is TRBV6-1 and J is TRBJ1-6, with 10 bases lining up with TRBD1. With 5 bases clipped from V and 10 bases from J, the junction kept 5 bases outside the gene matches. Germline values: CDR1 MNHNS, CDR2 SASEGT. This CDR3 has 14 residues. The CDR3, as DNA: TGTGCCAGCAGTCTCGGGGACAGGGGATCACCCCTCCACTTT. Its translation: CASSLGDRGSPLHF.

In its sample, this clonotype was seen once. CDR3 coding DNA: TGTGCCACAAGGGACAGTTGGGGAAATAATCAGCCCCAGCATTTT. This sequence encodes CATRDSWGNNQPQHF. The chain joins TRBV19 to TRBJ1-5; 7 bases are a match to TRBD1. Losses at the gene ends were 10 bases for V and 4 bases for J; bases not matched to a gene: 13. Germline lookup yields CDR1 LNHDA and CDR2 SQIVND (reference sequence). The CDR3 is 15 amino acids.

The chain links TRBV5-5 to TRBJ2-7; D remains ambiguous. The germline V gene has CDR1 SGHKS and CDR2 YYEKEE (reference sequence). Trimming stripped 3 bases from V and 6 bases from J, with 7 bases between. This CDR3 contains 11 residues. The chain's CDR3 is CASSWAGEQYF. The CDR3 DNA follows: TGTGCCAGCAGCTGGGCCGGCGAGCAGTACTTC. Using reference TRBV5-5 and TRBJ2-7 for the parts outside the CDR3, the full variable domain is DAGVTQSPTHLIKTRGQQVTLRCSPISGHKSVSWYQQVLGQGPQFIFQYYEKEERGRGNFPDRFSARQFPNYSSELNVNALLLGDSALYLCASSWAGEQYFGPGTRLTVT.

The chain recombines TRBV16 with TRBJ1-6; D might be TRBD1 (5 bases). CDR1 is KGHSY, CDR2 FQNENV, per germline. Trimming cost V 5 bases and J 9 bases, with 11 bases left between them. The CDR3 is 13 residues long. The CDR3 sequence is CASSFPGGSPLHF. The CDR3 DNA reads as TGTGCCAGCAGCTTCCCCGGGGGTTCACCCCTCCACTTT.

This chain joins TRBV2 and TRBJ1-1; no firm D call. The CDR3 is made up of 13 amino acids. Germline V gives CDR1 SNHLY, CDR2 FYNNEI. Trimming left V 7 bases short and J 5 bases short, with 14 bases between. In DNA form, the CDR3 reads TGTGCCAGCACCGAGCAGTGGGCGACTGAAGCTTTCTTT. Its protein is CASTEQWATEAFF.

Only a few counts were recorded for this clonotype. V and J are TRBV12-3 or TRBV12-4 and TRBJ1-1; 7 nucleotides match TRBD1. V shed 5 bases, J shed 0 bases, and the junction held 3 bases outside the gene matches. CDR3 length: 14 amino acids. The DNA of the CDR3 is TGTGCCAGCAGTAGGACAGGTGTGAACACTGAAGCTTTCTTT. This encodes CASSRTGVNTEAFF.

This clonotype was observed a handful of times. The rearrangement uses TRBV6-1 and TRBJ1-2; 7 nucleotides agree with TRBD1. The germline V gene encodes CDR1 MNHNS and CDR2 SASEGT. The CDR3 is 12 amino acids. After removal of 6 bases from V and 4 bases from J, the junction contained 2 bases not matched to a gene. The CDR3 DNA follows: TGTGCCAGCAGACGGGACAGCTATGGCTACACCTTC. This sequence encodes CASRRDSYGYTF.

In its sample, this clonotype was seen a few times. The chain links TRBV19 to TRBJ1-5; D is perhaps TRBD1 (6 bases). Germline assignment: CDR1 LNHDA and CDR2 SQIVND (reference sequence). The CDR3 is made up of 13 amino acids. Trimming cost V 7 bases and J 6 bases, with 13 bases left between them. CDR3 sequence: CASMNREGQPQHF. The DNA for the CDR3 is TGTGCCAGTATGAACAGGGAAGGTCAGCCCCAGCATTTT.

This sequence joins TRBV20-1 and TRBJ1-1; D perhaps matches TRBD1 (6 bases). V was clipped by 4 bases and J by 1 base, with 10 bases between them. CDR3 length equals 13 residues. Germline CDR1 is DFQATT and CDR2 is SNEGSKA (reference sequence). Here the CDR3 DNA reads TGCAGTGCTATCGGACAGCCGAACACTGAAGCTTTCTTT. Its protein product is CSAIGQPNTEAFF.

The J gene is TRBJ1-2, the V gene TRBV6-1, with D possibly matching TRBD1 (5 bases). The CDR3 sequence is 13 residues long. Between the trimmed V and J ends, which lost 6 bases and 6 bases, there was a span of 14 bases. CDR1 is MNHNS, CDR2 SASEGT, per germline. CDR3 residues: CASSDGTKNGYTF. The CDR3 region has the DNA TGTGCCAGCAGCGACGGGACGAAGAATGGCTACACCTTC.

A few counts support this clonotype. CDR3 bases: TGCAGTGCTAACCGGGACAGGGCGTTAGGCTATGGCTACACCTTC. This gives the protein CSANRDRALGYGYTF. This chain links TRBV20-1 with TRBJ1-2; 9 bases agree with TRBD1. CDR1 DFQATT and CDR2 SNEGSKA come from the germline V gene (reference sequence). The V gene end was trimmed by 4 bases and the J gene end by 4 bases; junction bases not matched to a gene: 10. CDR3 length: 15 amino acids.

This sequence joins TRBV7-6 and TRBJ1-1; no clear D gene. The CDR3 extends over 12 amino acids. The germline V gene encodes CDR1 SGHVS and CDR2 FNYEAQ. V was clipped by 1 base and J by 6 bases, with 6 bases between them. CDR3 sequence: CASSLEGAEAFF. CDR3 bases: TGTGCCAGCAGCTTAGAAGGAGCTGAAGCTTTCTTT.

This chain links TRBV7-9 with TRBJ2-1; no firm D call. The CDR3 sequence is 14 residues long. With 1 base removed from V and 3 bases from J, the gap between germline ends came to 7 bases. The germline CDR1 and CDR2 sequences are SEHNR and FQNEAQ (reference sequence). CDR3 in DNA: TGTGCCAGCAGCTTAGACCCCGGCTACAATGAGCAGTTCTTC. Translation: CASSLDPGYNEQFF.

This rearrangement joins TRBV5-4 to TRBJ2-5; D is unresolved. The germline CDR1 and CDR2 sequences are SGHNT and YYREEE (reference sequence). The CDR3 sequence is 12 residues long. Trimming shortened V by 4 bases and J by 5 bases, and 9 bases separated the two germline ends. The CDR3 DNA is TGTGCCAGCAGCCCCTATGGGGAGACCCAGTACTTC. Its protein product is CASSPYGETQYF.

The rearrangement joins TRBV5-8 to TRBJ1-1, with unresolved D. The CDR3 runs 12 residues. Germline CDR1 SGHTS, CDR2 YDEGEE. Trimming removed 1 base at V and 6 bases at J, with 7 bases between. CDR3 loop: CASSLYGAEAFF. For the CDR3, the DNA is TGTGCCAGCAGCTTGTACGGGGCTGAAGCTTTCTTT.